One sample yielded the 27 T cell receptor beta chains listed below, sequenced in a study of identical twins. TCRdb re-analysed the 5' RACE reads in MiXCR, keeping a single row per CDR3 protein. This table holds 400,000 to 550,000 distinct CDR3 sequences, 14% found once. These data were also reused for a study on yellow fever vaccine responses in identical twins.

The sequenced sample consisted of CD4+ T cells sorted from blood. The receptors shown here come from a woman aged 18-30 years in good health.

This clonotype was seen a few times. As the CDR3 is not closed by the conserved phenylalanine or tryptophan, this likely results from a read error. The limits of the CDR3 on the DNA are not certain, so only TCRdb's listed CDR3 is given. The V call is TRBV28, the J call TRBJ2-5; TRBD1, as called in the table, went unchecked against the DNA. The CDR3 adds up to 12 amino acids, both ends counted. Germline V lookup: CDR1 MDHEN, CDR2 SYDVKM. CDR3 amino acids: CASSLPGLQIVV.

This clonotype was found a few times. CDR3 nucleotide sequence: TGCAGTGCCGGAGTCCCAGCTAACTATGGCTACACCTTC. The encoded protein is CSAGVPANYGYTF. The chain links TRBV20-1 to TRBJ1-2, with D hard to call. The CDR3 contains 13 residues. With 6 bases removed from V and 0 bases from J, the gap between germline ends came to 11 bases. Germline V gives CDR1 DFQATT, CDR2 SNEGSKA (reference sequence).

This clonotype was detected a few times. The chain uses TRBV11-2 and TRBJ2-7; 7 bases line up with TRBD2. This CDR3 contains 20 residues. V was clipped by 2 bases and J by 3 bases; unmatched bases: 22. Germline loops: CDR1 SGHAT, CDR2 FQNNGV. The CDR3 DNA follows: TGTGCCAGCAGCTTAAGGACGGGTGGGGGGGGAGGCAGATCATTCTACGAGCAGTACTTC. Encoded protein: CASSLRTGGGGGRSFYEQYF.

The V and J genes are TRBV11-1 and TRBJ2-6; 9 positions agree with TRBD1. Germline V gene data show CDR1 as SGHAT and CDR2 as FQDESV (reference sequence). The CDR3 contains 19 residues. J was trimmed by 0 bases and V by 5 bases; bases with no gene match: 11. CDR3 sequence: CASSRYTGQGLSGANVLTF. CDR3 sequence (DNA): TGTGCCAGCAGCCGATACACGGGACAGGGACTCTCTGGGGCCAACGTCCTGACTTTC.

This clonotype has only a few counts. The chain couples TRBV11-2 to TRBJ2-2; 9 nucleotides match TRBD1. This CDR3 comprises 15 residues. V shed 2 bases, J shed 6 bases, and the junction held 4 bases outside the gene matches. Germline V gene data show CDR1 as SGHAT and CDR2 as FQNNGV. The CDR3 sequence: CASSLNRGQSGELFF. The CDR3 DNA reads as TGTGCCAGCAGCTTAAACAGGGGGCAATCCGGGGAGCTGTTTTTT.

This clonotype was found a few times. The V gene is TRBV6-2 or TRBV6-3, the J gene TRBJ2-1; D ambiguous. The germline V gene has CDR1 MNHEY and CDR2 SVGEGT. The CDR3 is 15 residues long. Between the trimmed V and J ends, which lost 6 bases and 2 bases, there was a span of 14 bases. The CDR3 nucleotides are TGTGCCAGCAGACCCGGACCCCCAACCTACAATGAGCAGTTCTTC. Protein: CASRPGPPTYNEQFF.

This clonotype has just a few counts. The chain employs TRBV6-1 and TRBJ2-3; TRBD2 aligns across 12 bases. V gave up 8 bases and J gave up 4 bases; unmatched junction bases: 7. This CDR3 has 15 amino acids. Germline CDR1 is MNHNS and CDR2 is SASEGT. The CDR3 DNA reads as TGTGCCAGCGTCCCTAGCGGGAGGGCCGCAGATACGCAGTATTTT. Translating gives CASVPSGRAADTQYF.

Remarks on this clonotype: One base away lies a much larger clone, so this may be a sequencing read error. The chain joins TRBV5-1 to TRBJ2-7; TRBD1 matches 9 bases. Germline assignment: CDR1 SGHRS and CDR2 YFSETQ. This CDR3 has 15 amino acids. Trimming removed 0 bases from V and 3 bases from J; junction bases left unmatched: 4. CDR3 DNA: TGCGCCAGCAGCTTGGCCCGGGGACAGGGCTACGAGCAGTACTTC. This translates into CASSLARGQGYEQYF.

The chain couples TRBV2 to TRBJ2-3; D possibly uses TRBD1 or TRBD2 (5 bases each). Germline lookup yields CDR1 SNHLY and CDR2 FYNNEI. Between the trimmed V and J ends, which lost 8 bases and 3 bases, there was a span of 18 bases. The CDR3 covers 15 residues. The CDR3 DNA reads as TGTGCCAGCTCCGTAGGAGCGGCAGGGACAGATACGCAGTATTTT. The encoded protein is CASSVGAAGTDTQYF.

This clonotype was picked up many times. The chain has TRBV12-3 or TRBV12-4 and TRBJ1-2, with D tentatively TRBD1 (6 bases). Trimming stripped 4 bases from V and 4 bases from J, with 10 bases between. The CDR3 extends over 13 amino acids. The CDR3 DNA is TGTGCCAGCAGTTCTGACAGGAGCTATGGCTACACCTTC. This encodes CASSSDRSYGYTF.

V is TRBV13 and J is TRBJ2-7; 11 bases map to TRBD2. Germline values: CDR1 PRHDT, CDR2 FYEKMQ (reference sequence). The CDR3 loop spans 17 amino acids. V was pared by 6 bases and J by 3 bases, with 13 bases of the junction left unmatched. CDR3 residues: CASSSTQTSGDRYEQYF. The CDR3 nucleotides are TGTGCCAGCAGTTCTACCCAGACTAGCGGGGATCGCTACGAGCAGTACTTC.

This clonotype showed up many times. This rearrangement joins TRBV5-1 to TRBJ2-3; D ambiguous. The CDR3 totals 16 residues. Germline values: CDR1 SGHRS, CDR2 YFSETQ. V dropped 0 bases and J dropped 3 bases, with 14 bases sitting between them. The CDR3 protein is CASSLAARSATDTQYF. The CDR3 DNA follows: TGCGCCAGCAGCTTGGCCGCCAGATCGGCGACAGATACGCAGTATTTT.

The chain uses TRBV15 and TRBJ2-7; D remains ambiguous. Germline loops: CDR1 LNHNV, CDR2 YYDKDF (reference sequence). The ends were cut back, 4 bases at V and 4 bases at J, with 11 bases in the middle. CDR3 length equals 13 residues. CDR3 sequence: CATSITSGYEQYF. The CDR3 region has the DNA TGTGCCACCAGCATCACCTCCGGGTACGAGCAGTACTTC.

This clonotype was seen only a few times. V and J are TRBV5-1 and TRBJ2-1; 12 bases match TRBD2. This CDR3 is built from 16 residues. V was clipped by 4 bases and J by 8 bases; unmatched bases: 10. Germline values: CDR1 SGHRS, CDR2 YFSETQ. CDR3 loop: CASSIRATSGSDEQFF. In DNA, the CDR3 is TGCGCCAGCAGCATACGAGCGACTAGCGGGAGCGATGAGCAGTTCTTC.

This clonotype was seen ten or more times. The chain combines TRBV10-3 with TRBJ2-7; 9 positions match TRBD1. The CDR3 spans 15 residues. After removal of 6 bases from V and 6 bases from J, the junction contained 12 bases not matched to a gene. Germline lookup yields CDR1 ENHRY and CDR2 SYGVKD. CDR3 coding DNA: TGTGCCATCAGCGGATCCGGGACAGGGTTCGGCGAGCAGTACTTC. Its translation is CAISGSGTGFGEQYF.

The chain carries TRBV18 and TRBJ2-7; D call uncertain. Germline loops: CDR1 KGHSH, CDR2 LQKENI. V was cut by 3 bases and J by 2 bases, with 11 bases left in between. This CDR3 is built from 14 residues. CDR3 amino acids: CASSPGKGTYEQYF. The CDR3 DNA reads as TGTGCCAGCTCACCGGGTAAGGGCACCTACGAGCAGTACTTC. Full variable domain (remainder filled in from reference TRBV18 and TRBJ2-7): NAGVMQNPRHLVRRRGQEARLRCSPMKGHSHVYWYRQLPEEGLKFMVYLQKENIIDESGMPKERFSAEFPKEGPSILRIQQVVRGDSAAYFCASSPGKGTYEQYFGPGTRLTVT.

Only a few counts were recorded for this clonotype. The chain joins TRBV27 to TRBJ2-7, with TRBD2 matching over 14 bases. V lost 6 bases and J lost 3; bases outside the gene matches: 4. Germline values: CDR1 MNHEY, CDR2 SMNVEV (reference sequence). The length of the CDR3 is 15 residues. The CDR3 sequence is CASSQGLAGVYEQYF. The CDR3 DNA sequence: TGTGCCAGCAGCCAGGGACTAGCGGGAGTCTACGAGCAGTACTTC.

This clonotype occurred a few times. J is TRBJ2-7 and V is TRBV6-5; 7 nucleotides line up with TRBD1. V trimming: 4 bases; J trimming: 4 bases; junction bases outside the gene matches: 10. CDR3 length: 15 amino acids. Germline CDR1 and CDR2: MNHEY and SVGAGI. In nucleotides, the CDR3 is TGTGCCAGCAGTTCCCCACAGGGGAGTACGTACGAGCAGTACTTC. Its protein product is CASSSPQGSTYEQYF.

This clonotype was found many times. The chain carries TRBV25-1 and TRBJ2-4, with D maybe TRBD2 (5 bases). CDR1 MGHDK and CDR2 SYGVNS come from the germline V gene. The CDR3 is made up of 15 amino acids. Trimming left V 3 bases short and J 4 bases short, with 13 bases between. CDR3 protein: CASSDSVVSKNIQYF. The CDR3 DNA sequence: TGTGCCAGCAGTGATAGCGTTGTATCTAAAAACATTCAGTACTTC.

The chain employs TRBV6-2 or TRBV6-3 and TRBJ2-1; D not certain. The CDR3 spans 17 residues. CDR1 is MNHEY and CDR2 is SVGEGT in the germline V gene. V dropped 2 bases and J dropped 5 bases, with 19 bases sitting between them. DNA for the CDR3: TGTGCCAGCAGTTACCCCGAACGTGGCGGAGACAACAATGAGCAGTTCTTC. Translated: CASSYPERGGDNNEQFF.

This clonotype was seen more than once but under ten times. This chain connects TRBV5-1 to TRBJ2-7; 9 bases are a match to TRBD2. Looked up from germline, CDR1 is SGHRS and CDR2 is YFSETQ. With V trimmed by 3 bases and J by 5 bases, 12 bases remained unmatched. The CDR3 has 16 residues. This CDR3 reads CASSSTPSGILNEQYF. The CDR3 coding sequence is TGCGCCAGCAGCTCTACCCCTAGCGGGATTTTGAACGAGCAGTACTTC.

V usage is TRBV6-1 and J usage is TRBJ2-7, with TRBD2 matching over 16 bases. Germline assignment: CDR1 MNHNS and CDR2 SASEGT. The CDR3 extends over 16 amino acids. V lost 8 bases to trimming and J lost 4 bases; unmatched junction nucleotides: 8. The CDR3 region has the DNA TGTGCCAGCTCGGGACTAGCGGGGGGGCTGAGGTACGAGCAGTACTTC. It codes for CASSGLAGGLRYEQYF.

This clonotype came up a few times. V and J are TRBV4-2 and TRBJ2-1; no clear D gene. CDR3 length equals 14 residues. Germline loops: CDR1 LGHNA, CDR2 YNFKEQ. With 1 base removed from V and 8 bases from J, the gap between germline ends came to 12 bases. The CDR3 region is CASSQVDQIDEQFF. The CDR3 nucleotides are TGTGCCAGCAGCCAAGTTGATCAGATCGATGAGCAGTTCTTC.

This clonotype was seen only a few times. The chain links TRBV28 to TRBJ2-7; TRBD2 matches at 8 bases. The CDR3 has 16 amino acids. Looked up from germline, CDR1 is MDHEN and CDR2 is SYDVKM. V lost 6 bases to trimming and J lost 4 bases; unmatched junction nucleotides: 14. Here the CDR3 reads CASRSQPGLGVYEQYF. CDR3 coding DNA: TGTGCCAGCAGGAGCCAACCGGGACTAGGAGTTTACGAGCAGTACTTC.

The chain is built from TRBV20-1 and TRBJ2-3; 10 bases are a match to TRBD2. This CDR3 has 15 residues. Losses at the gene ends were 5 bases for V and 1 base for J; bases not matched to a gene: 6. Germline CDR1 DFQATT, CDR2 SNEGSKA (reference sequence). CDR3 DNA sequence: TGCAGTGCTCCGGTAGCGGGGGGACGCACAGATACGCAGTATTTT. Amino acid sequence: CSAPVAGGRTDTQYF.

The gene calls are TRBV10-3 and TRBJ2-7, with 12 bases lining up with TRBD2. Germline V gene lookup returns CDR1 ENHRY and CDR2 SYGVKD. The junction had 7 bases not matched to a gene; V was cut back by 7 bases and J by 3 bases. The CDR3 runs to 15 residues. The CDR3 DNA follows: TGTGCCATCATGCCTAGCGGGGGGGCCAGCTACGAGCAGTACTTC. Protein product: CAIMPSGGASYEQYF.

This clonotype has ten or more counts. The rearrangement uses TRBV6-5 and TRBJ1-6; D call uncertain. V gave up 2 bases and J gave up 0 bases, with 5 bases separating them. Germline CDR1 and CDR2: MNHEY and SVGAGI. The CDR3 is 15 residues long. CDR3 sequence: CASSYRSSYNSPLHF. The CDR3 nucleotides read TGTGCCAGCAGTTACCGAAGCTCCTATAATTCACCCCTCCACTTT.